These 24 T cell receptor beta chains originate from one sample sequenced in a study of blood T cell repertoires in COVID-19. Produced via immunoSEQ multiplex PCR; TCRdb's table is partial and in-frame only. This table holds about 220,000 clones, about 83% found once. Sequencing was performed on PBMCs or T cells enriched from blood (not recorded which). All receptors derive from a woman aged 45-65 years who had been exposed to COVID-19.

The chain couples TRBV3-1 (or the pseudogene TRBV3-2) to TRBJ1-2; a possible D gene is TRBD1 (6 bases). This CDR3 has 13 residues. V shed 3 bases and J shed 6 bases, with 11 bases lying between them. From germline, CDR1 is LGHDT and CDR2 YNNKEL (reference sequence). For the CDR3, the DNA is TGTGCCAGCAGCCAGCCACAGGGTAATGGCTACACCTTC. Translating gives CASSQPQGNGYTF.

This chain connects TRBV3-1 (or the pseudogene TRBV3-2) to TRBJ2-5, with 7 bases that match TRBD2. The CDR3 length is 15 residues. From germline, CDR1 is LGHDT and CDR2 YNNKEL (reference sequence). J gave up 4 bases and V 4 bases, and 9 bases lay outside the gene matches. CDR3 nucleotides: TGTGCCAGCAGCCGTGGACTAGGCGTGCGAGAGACCCAGTACTTC. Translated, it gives CASSRGLGVRETQYF.

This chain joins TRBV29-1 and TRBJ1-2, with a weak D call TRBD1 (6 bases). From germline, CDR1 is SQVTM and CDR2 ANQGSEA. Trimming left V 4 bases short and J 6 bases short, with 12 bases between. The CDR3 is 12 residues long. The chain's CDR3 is CSVATGKDGYTF. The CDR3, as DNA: TGCAGCGTTGCTACAGGGAAAGATGGCTACACCTTC.

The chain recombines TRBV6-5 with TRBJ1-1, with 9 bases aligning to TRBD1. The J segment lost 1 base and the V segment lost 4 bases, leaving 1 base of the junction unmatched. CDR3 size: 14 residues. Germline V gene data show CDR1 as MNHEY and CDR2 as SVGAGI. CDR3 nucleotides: TGTGCCAGCAGTTTGGACAGGGGGAACACTGAAGCTTTCTTT. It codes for CASSLDRGNTEAFF.

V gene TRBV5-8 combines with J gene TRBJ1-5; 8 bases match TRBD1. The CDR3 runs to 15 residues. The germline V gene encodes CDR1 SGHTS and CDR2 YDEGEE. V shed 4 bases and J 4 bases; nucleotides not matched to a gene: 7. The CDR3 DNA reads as TGTGCCAGCAGCCAAATACAGGGGGGAAATCAGCCCCAGCATTTT. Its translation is CASSQIQGGNQPQHF.

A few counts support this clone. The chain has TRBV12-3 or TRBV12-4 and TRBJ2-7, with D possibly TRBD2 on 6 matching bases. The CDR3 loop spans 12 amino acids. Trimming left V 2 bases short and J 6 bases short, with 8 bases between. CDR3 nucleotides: TGTGCCAGCAGTTTAATGGGAGGCGAGCAGTACTTC. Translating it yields CASSLMGGEQYF.

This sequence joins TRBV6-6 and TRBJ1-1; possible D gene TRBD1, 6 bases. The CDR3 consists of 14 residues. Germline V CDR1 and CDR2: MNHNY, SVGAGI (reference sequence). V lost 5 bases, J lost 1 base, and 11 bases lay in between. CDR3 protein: CASSEYRENTEAFF. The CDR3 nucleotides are TGTGCCAGCAGTGAGTACAGGGAGAACACTGAAGCTTTCTTT.

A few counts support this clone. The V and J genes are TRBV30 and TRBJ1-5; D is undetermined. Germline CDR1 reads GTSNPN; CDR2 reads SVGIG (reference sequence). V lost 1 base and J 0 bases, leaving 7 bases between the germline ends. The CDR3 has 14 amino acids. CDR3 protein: CAWSGRNSNQPQHF. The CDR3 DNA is TGTGCCTGGAGTGGGAGAAATAGCAATCAGCCCCAGCATTTT.

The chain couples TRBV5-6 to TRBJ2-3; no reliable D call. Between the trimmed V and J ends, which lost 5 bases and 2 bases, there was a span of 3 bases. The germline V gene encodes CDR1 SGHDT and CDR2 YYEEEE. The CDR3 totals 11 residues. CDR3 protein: CASSITDTQYF. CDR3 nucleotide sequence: TGTGCCAGCAGTATCACAGATACGCAGTATTTT.

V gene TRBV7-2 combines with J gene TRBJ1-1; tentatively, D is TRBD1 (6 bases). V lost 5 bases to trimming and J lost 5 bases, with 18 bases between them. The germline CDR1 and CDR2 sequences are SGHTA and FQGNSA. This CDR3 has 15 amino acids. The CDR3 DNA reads TGTGCCAGCAGCCTAGGAACAGGGTGGCATACTGAAGCTTTCTTT. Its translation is CASSLGTGWHTEAFF.

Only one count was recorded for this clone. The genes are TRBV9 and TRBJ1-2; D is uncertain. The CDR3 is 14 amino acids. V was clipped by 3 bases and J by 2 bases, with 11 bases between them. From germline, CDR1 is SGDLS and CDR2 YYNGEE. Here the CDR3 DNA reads TGTGCCAGCAGCGGGGCCGGAGGGAACTATGGCTACACCTTC. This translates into CASSGAGGNYGYTF.

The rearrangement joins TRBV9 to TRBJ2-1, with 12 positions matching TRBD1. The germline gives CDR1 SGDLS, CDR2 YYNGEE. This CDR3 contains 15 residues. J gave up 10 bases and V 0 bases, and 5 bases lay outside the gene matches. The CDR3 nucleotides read TGTGCCAGCAGCGTAGGGGGACAGGGGGCTGGCGAGCAGTTCTTC. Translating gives CASSVGGQGAGEQFF.

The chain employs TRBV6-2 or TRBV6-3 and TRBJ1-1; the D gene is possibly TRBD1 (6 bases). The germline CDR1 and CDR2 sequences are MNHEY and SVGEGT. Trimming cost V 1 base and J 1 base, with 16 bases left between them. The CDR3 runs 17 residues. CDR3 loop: CASSYWRTRGGNTEAFF. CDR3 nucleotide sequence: TGTGCCAGCAGTTACTGGCGGACCAGGGGCGGGAACACTGAAGCTTTCTTT.

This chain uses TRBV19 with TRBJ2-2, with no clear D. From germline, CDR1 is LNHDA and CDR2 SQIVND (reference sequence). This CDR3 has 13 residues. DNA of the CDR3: TGTGCTACGAGTTGGGTGGAGTTCGGGGAGCTGTTTTTT. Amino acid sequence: CATSWVEFGELFF.

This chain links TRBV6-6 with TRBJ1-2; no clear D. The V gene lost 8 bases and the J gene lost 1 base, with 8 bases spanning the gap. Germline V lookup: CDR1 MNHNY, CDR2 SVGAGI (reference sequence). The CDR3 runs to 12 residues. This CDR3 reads CASSNNNYGYTF. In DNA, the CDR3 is TGTGCCAGCTCGAACAATAACTATGGCTACACCTTC.

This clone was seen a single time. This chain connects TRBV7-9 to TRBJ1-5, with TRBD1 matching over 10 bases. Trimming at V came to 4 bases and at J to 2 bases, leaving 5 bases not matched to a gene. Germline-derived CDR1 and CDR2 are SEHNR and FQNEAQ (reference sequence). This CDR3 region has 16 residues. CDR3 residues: CASSYVGTGGNQPQHF. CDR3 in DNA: TGTGCCAGCAGCTACGTCGGGACAGGGGGCAATCAGCCCCAGCATTTT.

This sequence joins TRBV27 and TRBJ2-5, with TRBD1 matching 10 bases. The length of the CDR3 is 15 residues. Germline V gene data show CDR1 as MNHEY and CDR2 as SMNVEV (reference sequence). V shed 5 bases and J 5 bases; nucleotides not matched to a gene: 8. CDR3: CASSTGTGDGETQYF. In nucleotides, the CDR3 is TGTGCCAGCAGTACCGGGACAGGGGATGGGGAGACCCAGTACTTC.

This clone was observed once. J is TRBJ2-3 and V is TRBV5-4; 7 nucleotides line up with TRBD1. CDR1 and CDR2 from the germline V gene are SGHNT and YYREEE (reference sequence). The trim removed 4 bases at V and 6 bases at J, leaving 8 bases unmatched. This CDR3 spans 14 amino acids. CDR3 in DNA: TGTGCCAGCAGCGTGAGACAGGGAGAGGATACGCAGTATTTT. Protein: CASSVRQGEDTQYF.

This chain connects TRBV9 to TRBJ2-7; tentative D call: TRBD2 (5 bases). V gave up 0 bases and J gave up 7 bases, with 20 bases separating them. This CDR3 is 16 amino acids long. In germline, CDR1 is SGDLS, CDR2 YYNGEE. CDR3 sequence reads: CASSVGIAGLRGEQYF. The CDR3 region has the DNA TGTGCCAGCAGCGTAGGAATAGCCGGACTCCGAGGGGAGCAGTACTTC.

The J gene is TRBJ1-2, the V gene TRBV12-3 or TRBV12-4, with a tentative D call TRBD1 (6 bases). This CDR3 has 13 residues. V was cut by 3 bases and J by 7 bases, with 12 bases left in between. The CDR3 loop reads CASSFKGVSGYTF. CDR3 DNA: TGTGCCAGCAGTTTCAAGGGGGTTTCTGGCTACACCTTC.

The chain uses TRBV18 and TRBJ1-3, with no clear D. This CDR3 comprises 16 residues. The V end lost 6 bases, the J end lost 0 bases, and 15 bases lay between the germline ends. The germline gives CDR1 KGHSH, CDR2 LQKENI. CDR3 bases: TGTGCCAGCTCTCCGGGGAGACCCTCCTCTGGAAACACCATATATTTT. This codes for CASSPGRPSSGNTIYF.

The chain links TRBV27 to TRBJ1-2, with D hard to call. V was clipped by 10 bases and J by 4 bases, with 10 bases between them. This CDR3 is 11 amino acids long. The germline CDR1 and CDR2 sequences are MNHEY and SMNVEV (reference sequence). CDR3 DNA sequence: TGTGCCACCCTAACCTTCTATGGCTACACCTTC. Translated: CATLTFYGYTF.

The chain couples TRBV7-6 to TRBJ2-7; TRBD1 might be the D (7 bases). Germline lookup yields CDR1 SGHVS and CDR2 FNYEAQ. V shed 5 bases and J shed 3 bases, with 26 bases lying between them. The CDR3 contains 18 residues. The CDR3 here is CASSEGGTVGLLSYEQYF. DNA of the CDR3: TGTGCCAGCAGCGAGGGCGGGACAGTGGGGCTACTTAGCTACGAGCAGTACTTC.

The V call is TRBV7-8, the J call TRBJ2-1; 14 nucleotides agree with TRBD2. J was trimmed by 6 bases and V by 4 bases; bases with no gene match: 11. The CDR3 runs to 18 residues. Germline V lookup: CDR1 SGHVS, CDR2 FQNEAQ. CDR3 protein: CASSSVPGLAGAGNEQFF. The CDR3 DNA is TGTGCCAGCAGCTCAGTCCCGGGACTAGCGGGGGCCGGCAATGAGCAGTTCTTC.